This entry lists 24 T cell receptor beta chains sequenced from one sample in a study of shared clonotypes between healthy human individuals (dated by TCRdb to the early 2020s). CD8 naive samples were CD45RO-negative cells positively selected for CCR7, giving a CD45RA+CCR7+ population that excluded TemRA cells. Libraries were built with the immunoSEQ multiplex PCR assay. Here the immuneACCESS table is served through TCRdb, limited to in-frame sequences with V and J called. Missing clones are a known gap in these copies; in checked studies unresolved V genes cover under half, and the rest lacks a known reason. The sample yields about 2 million clones; about 95% were counted once. Jointly, the top ten make up 0.95% to 1.5% of the sample. Specimen: naive CD8+ T cells sorted from blood. What this sample's cell subset or site label stands for: CD45RA+CCR7+. Source of these receptors: a man aged 18 to 30 in good health.

This chain connects TRBV5-8 to TRBJ2-2, with 8 bases that match TRBD1. CDR1 and CDR2 from the germline V gene are SGHTS and YDEGEE. The V segment lost 4 bases and the J segment 4 bases; nucleotides outside the gene matches: 9. The CDR3 has 16 residues. CDR3 protein: CASSRDRGVSTGELFF. The CDR3 DNA is TGTGCCAGCAGCCGTGACAGGGGCGTTAGCACCGGGGAGCTGTTTTTT.

This chain links TRBV6-5 with TRBJ2-7, with 7 bases matching TRBD2. The CDR3 is made up of 14 amino acids. V lost 5 bases, J lost 6 bases, and 10 bases stayed unmatched. Germline values: CDR1 MNHEY, CDR2 SVGAGI. The CDR3 coding sequence is TGTGCCAGCAGTCTCAGGGAGGGTTTGGGCGAGCAGTACTTC. Amino acids: CASSLREGLGEQYF.

This chain uses TRBV5-6 with TRBJ2-5, with 10 bases matching TRBD1. Germline trimming cut 4 bases from V and 2 bases from J; bases unmatched to any gene: 5. The CDR3 spans 15 residues. The germline V gene has CDR1 SGHDT and CDR2 YYEEEE. The CDR3 spells CASSLRDRGQETQYF. The DNA for the CDR3 is TGTGCCAGCAGCCTCAGGGACAGGGGACAAGAGACCCAGTACTTC.

Details on this clone: Other DNA sequences of this sample code for an identical CDR3. The chain carries TRBV10-3 and TRBJ1-1, with D maybe TRBD1 (6 bases). The V gene's germline CDR1 is ENHRY and CDR2 SYGVKD. The V and J ends lost 3 bases and 2 bases respectively, with 10 bases between them. This CDR3 is built from 14 residues. The DNA for the CDR3 is TGTGCCATCAGTGATCAGGGGCTAAACACTGAAGCTTTCTTT. Protein: CAISDQGLNTEAFF.

In DNA form, the CDR3 reads TGTGCCAGTAGTTATTCTAGCGCCTCCTACGAGCAGTACTTC. It yields the protein CASSYSSASYEQYF. The chain uses TRBV19 and TRBJ2-7, with D perhaps TRBD2 (6 bases). Trimming removed 5 bases from V and 0 bases from J, with 11 bases in between. This CDR3 has 14 residues. Germline-derived CDR1 and CDR2 are LNHDA and SQIVND (reference sequence).

This chain connects TRBV15 to TRBJ2-7, with 7 bases aligning to TRBD2. With 4 bases clipped from V and 0 bases from J, the junction kept 12 bases outside the gene matches. Looked up from germline, CDR1 is LNHNV and CDR2 is YYDKDF (reference sequence). The CDR3 consists of 17 residues. The CDR3 is CATSTIGSGASSYEQYF. Written as DNA, the CDR3 is TGTGCCACCAGCACCATAGGGAGCGGGGCGAGCTCCTACGAGCAGTACTTC. Filled out from reference TRBV15 and TRBJ2-7, the complete variable domain reads DAMVIQNPRYQVTQFGKPVTLSCSQTLNHNVMYWYQQKSSQAPKLLFHYYDKDFNNEADTPDNFQSRRPNTSFCFLDIRSPGLGDTAMYLCATSTIGSGASSYEQYFGPGTRLTVT.

The chain uses TRBV27 and TRBJ2-7, with D perhaps TRBD1 (5 bases). The CDR3 has 16 amino acids. Trimming pared 1 base from V and 3 bases from J, leaving 16 bases between. CDR1 MNHEY and CDR2 SMNVEV come from the germline V gene (reference sequence). Here the CDR3 DNA reads TGTGCCAGCAGTTTATTCCCTTCGACAGCTTACTACGAGCAGTACTTC. It specifies CASSLFPSTAYYEQYF.

The rearrangement links TRBV29-1 to TRBJ1-4; D not certain. Germline loops: CDR1 SQVTM, CDR2 ANQGSEA. The CDR3 totals 14 residues. V shed 0 bases and J shed 1 base, with 6 bases lying between them. The DNA for the CDR3 is TGCAGCGTTGAAGATCCAGTAACTAATGAAAAACTGTTTTTT. Amino acid sequence: CSVEDPVTNEKLFF.

Worth noting for this clone: Within the sample, other DNA sequences also encode this same CDR3. The chain links TRBV6-5 to TRBJ2-2; D tentatively reads TRBD1 or TRBD2 (7 bases each). Trimming shortened V by 0 bases and J by 14 bases, and 13 bases separated the two germline ends. Germline V gene data show CDR1 as MNHEY and CDR2 as SVGAGI. The CDR3 spans 13 residues. CDR3 loop: CASSYSGGGELFF. The CDR3 DNA is TGTGCCAGCAGTTACTCGGGAGGGGGCGAACTGTTTTTT.

The chain uses TRBV11-2 and TRBJ2-7, with D possibly TRBD1 on 5 matching bases. The V gene lost 6 bases and the J gene lost 3 bases, with 12 bases spanning the gap. Germline V gene sequence: CDR1 SGHAT, CDR2 FQNNGV. This CDR3 spans 13 amino acids. The CDR3 spells CASSHDSDYEQYF. The CDR3 DNA follows: TGTGCCAGCAGTCACGACAGTGACTACGAGCAGTACTTC.

This chain connects TRBV18 to TRBJ2-7, with 11 bases aligning to TRBD2. Trimming cost V 2 bases and J 3 bases; bases outside gene matches: 9. The CDR3 has 17 amino acids. Looked up from germline, CDR1 is KGHSH and CDR2 is LQKENI. CDR3 DNA: TGTGCCAGCTCACCAACAACTAGCGGGAGACCTGACTACGAGCAGTACTTC. It is translated as CASSPTTSGRPDYEQYF.

V is TRBV25-1 and J is TRBJ2-1, with 11 bases identical to TRBD2. The germline V gene has CDR1 MGHDK and CDR2 SYGVNS. The CDR3 is 17 residues long. V trimming: 4 bases; J trimming: 6 bases; junction bases outside the gene matches: 11. The CDR3 sequence is CASSGLAGLQYRNEQFF. In DNA, the CDR3 is TGTGCCAGCAGTGGACTAGCGGGACTTCAGTACCGCAATGAGCAGTTCTTC.

The rearrangement joins TRBV21-1 to TRBJ1-1. TRBV21-1 has pseudogene status. The CDR3 totals 16 residues. CDR3 nucleotides: TGTGCCAGCAGCAAAGCGCTTCCGGGTGGAAACACTGAAGCTTTCTTT. Its protein is CASSKALPGGNTEAFF.

The chain recombines TRBV5-1 with TRBJ2-3, with 10 bases lining up with TRBD1. CDR1 SGHRS and CDR2 YFSETQ come from the germline V gene. V trimming: 2 bases; J trimming: 3 bases; junction bases outside the gene matches: 3. The CDR3 consists of 15 residues. In DNA, the CDR3 is TGCGCCAGCAGCTTCCGGGACAGGGGAACAGATACGCAGTATTTT. This encodes CASSFRDRGTDTQYF. Combining the CDR3 with reference TRBV5-1 and TRBJ2-3 gives the whole variable domain KAGVTQTPRYLIKTRGQQVTLSCSPISGHRSVSWYQQTPGQGLQFLFEYFSETQRNKGNFPGRFSGRQFSNSRSEMNVSTLELGDSALYLCASSFRDRGTDTQYFGPGTRLTVL.

V and J are TRBV7-8 and TRBJ1-5; D might be TRBD1 (6 bases). Germline V gives CDR1 SGHVS, CDR2 FQNEAQ. The CDR3 length is 18 residues. Deletions cut 0 bases from V and 3 bases from J, with 18 bases between. CDR3 sequence (DNA): TGTGCCAGCAGCTTAGCGCTGATAGGGGGGACCAACAATCAGCCCCAGCATTTT. Protein sequence: CASSLALIGGTNNQPQHF.

A remark on this clone: Other DNA variants within this sample encode the same CDR3. The genes are TRBV5-4 and TRBJ2-7; D remains ambiguous. Trimming stripped 2 bases from V and 0 bases from J, with 6 bases between. CDR3 size: 13 residues. Per germline, CDR1 SGHNT and CDR2 YYREEE (reference sequence). The CDR3 sequence: CASSFGSSYEQYF. In DNA form, the CDR3 reads TGTGCCAGCAGCTTTGGGTCCTCCTACGAGCAGTACTTC.

CDR3 residues: CASSLGLQSEAFF. The CDR3 DNA reads as TGTGCCAGCAGTTTAGGGCTCCAGTCTGAAGCTTTCTTT. The chain carries TRBV27 and TRBJ1-1; D not resolved. The CDR3 has 13 residues. From germline, CDR1 is MNHEY and CDR2 SMNVEV (reference sequence). V was pared by 2 bases and J by 6 bases, with 10 bases between.

This clone was detected once. This chain links TRBV2 with TRBJ2-7, with D uncertain. The V end lost 7 bases, the J end lost 3 bases, and 7 bases lay between the germline ends. The length of the CDR3 is 11 residues. The germline CDR1 and CDR2 sequences are SNHLY and FYNNEI. The CDR3 sequence is CASNSYYEQYF. For the CDR3, the DNA is TGTGCCAGCAACTCCTACTACGAGCAGTACTTC.

V usage is TRBV19 and J usage is TRBJ2-7; D call uncertain. The germline V gene encodes CDR1 LNHDA and CDR2 SQIVND (reference sequence). The CDR3 consists of 12 residues. V lost 8 bases and J 12 bases, leaving 20 bases between the germline ends. The CDR3: CASRYPRARRYF. CDR3 sequence (DNA): TGTGCCAGTCGTTACCCCCGGGCTCGGAGGTACTTC.

This chain joins TRBV7-9 and TRBJ1-3, with no clear D. The germline gives CDR1 SEHNR, CDR2 FQNEAQ (reference sequence). V gave up 2 bases and J gave up 0 bases, with 11 bases separating them. This CDR3 has 16 residues. DNA of the CDR3: TGTGCCAGCAGCTTATATCCCGAAAGCTCTGGAAACACCATATATTTT. This gives the protein CASSLYPESSGNTIYF.

With respect to this clone: The sample has other DNA sequences that encode this CDR3 too. V usage is TRBV27 and J usage is TRBJ2-7; either TRBD1 or TRBD2 may supply D (5 bases each). This CDR3 spans 15 amino acids. V was shortened by 0 bases and J by 2 bases, with 11 bases between the two germline ends. The germline gives CDR1 MNHEY, CDR2 SMNVEV (reference sequence). For the CDR3, the DNA is TGTGCCAGCAGTTTATCCGGGACGGCTCCCTACGAGCAGTACTTC. Protein product: CASSLSGTAPYEQYF.

The count of this clone is one. The chain has TRBV11-2 and TRBJ2-5, with D possibly being TRBD1 (5 bases). The germline CDR1 and CDR2 sequences are SGHAT and FQNNGV. CDR3 length equals 14 residues. Between the trimmed V and J ends, which lost 5 bases and 1 base, there was a span of 11 bases. Here the CDR3 reads CASSPPTVQETQYF. The DNA for the CDR3 is TGTGCCAGCAGCCCGCCGACAGTCCAAGAGACCCAGTACTTC.

This chain connects TRBV7-9 to TRBJ2-3, with 11 bases lining up with TRBD2. The ends lost 3 bases at V and 5 bases at J; junction bases unmatched: 7. This CDR3 region has 16 residues. The germline V gene encodes CDR1 SEHNR and CDR2 FQNEAQ (reference sequence). The CDR3 protein is CASSLTSGIARDTQYF. The CDR3, as DNA: TGTGCCAGCAGCTTGACTAGCGGGATCGCACGAGATACGCAGTATTTT.

The J gene is TRBJ2-7, the V gene TRBV25-1; D may be TRBD2 (6 bases). The CDR3 totals 14 residues. Trimming took off 5 bases at V and 3 bases at J, with 14 bases between the two ends. The germline V gene encodes CDR1 MGHDK and CDR2 SYGVNS. Here the CDR3 DNA reads TGTGCCAGCAGTCCCGAGGAGGGGCGCTACGAGCAGTACTTC. Its translation: CASSPEEGRYEQYF.